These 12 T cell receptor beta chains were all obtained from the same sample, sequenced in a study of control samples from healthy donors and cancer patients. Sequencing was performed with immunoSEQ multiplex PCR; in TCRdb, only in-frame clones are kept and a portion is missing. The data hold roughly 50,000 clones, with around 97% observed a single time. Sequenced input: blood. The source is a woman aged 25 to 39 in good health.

The CDR3 sequence: CASSLVLAGELTQYF. The CDR3, as DNA: TGTGCCAGCAGCTTAGTCCTAGCGGGAGAGCTTACGCAGTATTTT. The gene calls are TRBV11-2 and TRBJ2-3; 10 positions agree with TRBD2. Trimming cost V 1 base and J 8 bases; bases outside gene matches: 6. Per the germline V gene, CDR1 is SGHAT and CDR2 is FQNNGV. The CDR3 has 15 amino acids.

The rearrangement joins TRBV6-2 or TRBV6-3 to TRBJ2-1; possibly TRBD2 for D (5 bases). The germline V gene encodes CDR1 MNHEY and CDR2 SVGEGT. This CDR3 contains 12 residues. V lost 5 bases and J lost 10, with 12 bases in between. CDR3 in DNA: TGTGCCAGCAGTACACTAGGGCGCGAGCAGTTCTTC. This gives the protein CASSTLGREQFF.

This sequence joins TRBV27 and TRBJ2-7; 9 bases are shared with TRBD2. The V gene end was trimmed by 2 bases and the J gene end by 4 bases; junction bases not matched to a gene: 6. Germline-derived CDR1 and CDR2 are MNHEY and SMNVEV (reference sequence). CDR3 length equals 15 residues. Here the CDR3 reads CASSLRREGIYEQYF. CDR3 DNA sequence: TGTGCCAGCAGTTTACGGCGGGAGGGAATATACGAGCAGTACTTC.

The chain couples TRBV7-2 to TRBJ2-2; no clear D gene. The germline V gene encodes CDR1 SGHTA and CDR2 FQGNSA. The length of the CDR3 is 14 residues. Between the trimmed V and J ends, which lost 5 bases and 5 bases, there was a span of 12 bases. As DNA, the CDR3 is TGTGCCAGCAGCCTTACTATAGGAACCGGGGAGCTGTTTTTT. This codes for CASSLTIGTGELFF.

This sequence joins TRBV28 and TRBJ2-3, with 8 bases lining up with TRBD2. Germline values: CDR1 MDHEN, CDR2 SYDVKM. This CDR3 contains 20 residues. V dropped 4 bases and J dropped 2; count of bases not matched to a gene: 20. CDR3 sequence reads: CASSSRAGRALKGPTDTQYF. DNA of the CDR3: TGTGCCAGCAGTTCCCGTGCCGGGAGGGCCCTGAAGGGTCCCACAGATACGCAGTATTTT.

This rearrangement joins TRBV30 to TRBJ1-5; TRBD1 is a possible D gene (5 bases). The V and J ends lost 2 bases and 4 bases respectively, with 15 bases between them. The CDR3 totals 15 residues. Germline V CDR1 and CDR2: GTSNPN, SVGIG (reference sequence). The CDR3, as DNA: TGTGCCTGGAGTCCGCCCGGGGACTTAAATCAGCCCCAGCATTTT. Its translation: CAWSPPGDLNQPQHF.

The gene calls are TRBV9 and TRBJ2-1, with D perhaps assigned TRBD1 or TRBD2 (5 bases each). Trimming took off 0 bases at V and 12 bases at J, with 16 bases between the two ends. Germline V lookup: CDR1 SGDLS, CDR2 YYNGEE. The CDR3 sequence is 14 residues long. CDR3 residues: CASSVGSSGTAQFF. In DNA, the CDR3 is TGTGCCAGCAGCGTAGGTTCCTCTGGGACGGCGCAGTTCTTC.

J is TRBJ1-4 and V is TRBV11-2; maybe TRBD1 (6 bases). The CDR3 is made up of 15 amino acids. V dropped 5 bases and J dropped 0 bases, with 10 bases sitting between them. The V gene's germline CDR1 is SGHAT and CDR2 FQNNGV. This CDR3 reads CASSARQATNEKLFF. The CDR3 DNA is TGTGCCAGCAGCGCCCGACAGGCAACTAATGAAAAACTGTTTTTT.

The CDR3 DNA follows: TGTGCCAGCAGCCAAGAGTTCCGTGAGGCCGGGGGACTTGAGCAGTTCTTC. Its protein product is CASSQEFREAGGLEQFF. The chain combines TRBV3-1 (or the pseudogene TRBV3-2) with TRBJ2-1; weak D call: TRBD2 (6 bases). The CDR3 runs to 17 residues. Germline values: CDR1 LGHDT, CDR2 YNNKEL (reference sequence). V dropped 0 bases and J dropped 9 bases, with 21 bases sitting between them.

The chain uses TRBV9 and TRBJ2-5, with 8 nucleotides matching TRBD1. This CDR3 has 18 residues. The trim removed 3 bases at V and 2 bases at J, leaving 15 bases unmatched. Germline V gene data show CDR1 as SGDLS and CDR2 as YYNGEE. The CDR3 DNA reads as TGTGCCAGCAGCGGGGGGCCAGGGGGCTTCCGTGGGCAAGAGACCCAGTACTTC. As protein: CASSGGPGGFRGQETQYF.

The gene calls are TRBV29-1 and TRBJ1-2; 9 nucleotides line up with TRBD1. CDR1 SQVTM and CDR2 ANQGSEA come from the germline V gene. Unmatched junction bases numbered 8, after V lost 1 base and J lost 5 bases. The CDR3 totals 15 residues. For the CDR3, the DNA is TGCAGCGTTGAAGGGGGAAGGACAGGGGAATATGGCTACACCTTC. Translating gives CSVEGGRTGEYGYTF.

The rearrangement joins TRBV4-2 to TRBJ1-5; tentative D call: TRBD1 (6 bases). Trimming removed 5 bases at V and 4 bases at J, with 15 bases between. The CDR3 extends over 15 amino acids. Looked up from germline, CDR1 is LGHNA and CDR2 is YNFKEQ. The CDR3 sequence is CASSEDSTTNQPQHF. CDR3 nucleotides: TGTGCCAGCAGCGAGGACAGTACAACTAATCAGCCCCAGCATTTT.